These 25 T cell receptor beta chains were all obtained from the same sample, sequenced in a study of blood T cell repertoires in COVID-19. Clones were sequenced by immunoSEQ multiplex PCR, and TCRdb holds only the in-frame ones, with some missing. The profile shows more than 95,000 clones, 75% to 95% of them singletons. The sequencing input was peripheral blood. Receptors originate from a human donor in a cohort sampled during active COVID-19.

Here the CDR3 reads CAPGRDVIGYEQYF. The CDR3 DNA sequence: TGTGCCCCGGGTCGAGATGTAATCGGCTACGAGCAGTACTTC. The chain has TRBV5-8 and TRBJ2-7; D is uncertain. Germline V lookup: CDR1 SGHTS, CDR2 YDEGEE. The length of the CDR3 is 14 residues. V lost 10 bases and J lost 3, with 20 bases in between. The full variable domain, its missing parts supplied by reference TRBV5-8 and TRBJ2-7, is EAGVTQSPTHLIKTRGQQATLRCSPISGHTSVYWYQQALGLGLQFLLWYDEGEERNRGNFPPRFSGRQFPNYSSELNVNALELEDSALYLCAPGRDVIGYEQYFGPGTRLTVT.

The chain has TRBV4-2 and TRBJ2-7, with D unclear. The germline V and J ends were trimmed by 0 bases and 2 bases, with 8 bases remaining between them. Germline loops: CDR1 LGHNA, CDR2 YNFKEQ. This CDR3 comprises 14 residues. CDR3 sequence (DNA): TGTGCCAGCAGCCAAGATCAACAGACCTACGAGCAGTACTTC. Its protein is CASSQDQQTYEQYF.

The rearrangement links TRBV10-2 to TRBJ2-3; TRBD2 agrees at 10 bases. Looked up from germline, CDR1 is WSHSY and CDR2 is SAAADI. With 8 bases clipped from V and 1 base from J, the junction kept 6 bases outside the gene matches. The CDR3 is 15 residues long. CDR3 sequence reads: CASARTSGGTDTQYF. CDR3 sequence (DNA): TGCGCCAGCGCTCGTACTAGCGGGGGCACAGATACGCAGTATTTT.

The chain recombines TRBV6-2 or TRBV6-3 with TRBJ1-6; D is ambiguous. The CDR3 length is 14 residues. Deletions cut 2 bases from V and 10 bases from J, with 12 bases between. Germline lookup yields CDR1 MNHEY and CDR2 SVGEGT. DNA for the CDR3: TGTGCCAGCAGTTACATCGACATCCAATCACCCCTCCACTTT. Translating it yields CASSYIDIQSPLHF.

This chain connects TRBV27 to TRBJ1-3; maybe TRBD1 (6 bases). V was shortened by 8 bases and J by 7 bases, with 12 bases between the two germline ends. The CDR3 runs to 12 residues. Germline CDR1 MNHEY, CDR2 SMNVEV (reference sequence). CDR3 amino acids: CASGRTANTIYF. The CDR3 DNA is TGTGCCAGCGGAAGGACAGCCAACACCATATATTTT.

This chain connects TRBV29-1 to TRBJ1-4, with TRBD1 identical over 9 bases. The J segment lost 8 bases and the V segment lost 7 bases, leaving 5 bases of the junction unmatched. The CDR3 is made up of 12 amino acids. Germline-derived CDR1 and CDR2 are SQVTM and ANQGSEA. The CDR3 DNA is TGCAGCGCTGGGACAGGGCGAGAAAAACTGTTTTTT. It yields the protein CSAGTGREKLFF.

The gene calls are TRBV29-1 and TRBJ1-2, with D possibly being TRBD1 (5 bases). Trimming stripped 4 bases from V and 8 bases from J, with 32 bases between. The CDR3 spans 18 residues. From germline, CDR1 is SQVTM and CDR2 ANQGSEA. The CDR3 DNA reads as TGCAGCGTTGCGTCTAATACCGGGGGGACTCGAGATGTCTGGGGCTACACCTTC. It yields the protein CSVASNTGGTRDVWGYTF.

CDR3 in amino acids: CASSPLLGISQVETQYF. The CDR3 nucleotides are TGTGCCAGCAGTCCCCTTCTTGGTATCTCACAGGTAGAGACCCAGTACTTC. The genes are TRBV27 and TRBJ2-5; tentatively, D is TRBD1 (5 bases). CDR1 and CDR2 (germline): MNHEY, SMNVEV (reference sequence). The CDR3 loop spans 17 amino acids. Between the trimmed V and J ends, which lost 5 bases and 4 bases, there was a span of 23 bases.

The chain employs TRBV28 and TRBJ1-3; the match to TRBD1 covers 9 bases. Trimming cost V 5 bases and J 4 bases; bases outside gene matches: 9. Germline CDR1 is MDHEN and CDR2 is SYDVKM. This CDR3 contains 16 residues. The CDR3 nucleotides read TGTGCCAGCAGTAAACAGGGGGCTTTCGCGGGAAACACCATATATTTT. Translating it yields CASSKQGAFAGNTIYF.

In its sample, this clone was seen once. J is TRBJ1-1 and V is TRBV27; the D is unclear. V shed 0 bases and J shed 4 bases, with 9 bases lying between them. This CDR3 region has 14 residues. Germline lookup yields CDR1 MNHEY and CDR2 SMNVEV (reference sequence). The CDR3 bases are TGTGCCAGCAGTTTATCGGTGGGGAGCACTGAAGCTTTCTTT. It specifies CASSLSVGSTEAFF.

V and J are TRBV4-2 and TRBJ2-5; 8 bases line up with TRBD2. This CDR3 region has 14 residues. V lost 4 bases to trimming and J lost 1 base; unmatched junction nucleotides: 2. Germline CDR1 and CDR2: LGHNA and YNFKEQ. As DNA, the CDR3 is TGTGCCAGCAGCCTTAGCGGGGCCCAAGAGACCCAGTACTTC. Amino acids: CASSLSGAQETQYF.

The CDR3 DNA is TGTGCCAGTAGTATGCTAACCCCGACTAATGAGCAGTTCTTC. Translating it yields CASSMLTPTNEQFF. The chain recombines TRBV19 with TRBJ2-1, with D uncertain. V was cut by 3 bases and J by 7 bases, with 13 bases left in between. The CDR3 has 14 residues. The germline gives CDR1 LNHDA, CDR2 SQIVND (reference sequence).

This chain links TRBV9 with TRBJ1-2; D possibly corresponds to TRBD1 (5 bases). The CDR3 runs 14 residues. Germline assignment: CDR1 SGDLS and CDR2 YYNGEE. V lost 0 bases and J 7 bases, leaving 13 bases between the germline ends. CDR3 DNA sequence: TGTGCCAGCAGCGTAGATTTAGGGGTTACTGGCTACACCTTC. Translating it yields CASSVDLGVTGYTF.

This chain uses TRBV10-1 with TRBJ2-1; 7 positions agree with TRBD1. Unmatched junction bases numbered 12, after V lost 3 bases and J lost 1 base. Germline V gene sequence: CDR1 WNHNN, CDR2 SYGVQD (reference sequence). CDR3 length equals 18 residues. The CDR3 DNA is TGCGCCAGCAGTGAACAGGGGTTGTGGCGAAAATCCTACAATGAGCAGTTCTTC. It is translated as CASSEQGLWRKSYNEQFF.

In nucleotides, the CDR3 is TGTGCCAGCAGCTTTAAACGGCTAGCTTACAATGAGCAGTTCTTC. Translating gives CASSFKRLAYNEQFF. J is TRBJ2-1 and V is TRBV5-4, with D maybe TRBD2 (5 bases). Per the germline V gene, CDR1 is SGHNT and CDR2 is YYREEE (reference sequence). The CDR3 is made up of 15 amino acids. Deletions cut 2 bases from V and 4 bases from J, with 13 bases between.

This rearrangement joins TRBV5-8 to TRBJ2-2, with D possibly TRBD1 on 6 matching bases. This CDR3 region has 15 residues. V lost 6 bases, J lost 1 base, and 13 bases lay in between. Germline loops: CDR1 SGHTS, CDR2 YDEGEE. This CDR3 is CASNIRGLNTGELFF. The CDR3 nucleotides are TGTGCCAGCAACATCAGGGGATTGAACACCGGGGAGCTGTTTTTT.

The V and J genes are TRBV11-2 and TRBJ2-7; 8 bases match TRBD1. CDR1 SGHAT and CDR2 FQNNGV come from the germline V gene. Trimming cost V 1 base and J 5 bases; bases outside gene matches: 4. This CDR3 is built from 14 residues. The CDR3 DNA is TGTGCCAGCAGCTTAGGCAGGGGGCGCGACGAGCAGTACTTC. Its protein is CASSLGRGRDEQYF.

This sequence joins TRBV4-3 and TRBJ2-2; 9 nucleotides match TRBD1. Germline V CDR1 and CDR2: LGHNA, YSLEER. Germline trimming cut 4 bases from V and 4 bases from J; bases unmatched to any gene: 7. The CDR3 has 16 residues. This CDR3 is CASSPGQGPGTGELFF. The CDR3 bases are TGCGCCAGCAGCCCGGGACAGGGACCAGGCACCGGGGAGCTGTTTTTT.

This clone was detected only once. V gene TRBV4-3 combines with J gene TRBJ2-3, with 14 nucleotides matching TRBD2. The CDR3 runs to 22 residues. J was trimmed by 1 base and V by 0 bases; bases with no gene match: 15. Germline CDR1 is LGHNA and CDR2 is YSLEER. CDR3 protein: CASSQDPPPGLAGDEGTDTQYF. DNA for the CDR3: TGCGCCAGCAGCCAAGACCCCCCCCCGGGACTAGCGGGGGATGAGGGCACAGATACGCAGTATTTT.

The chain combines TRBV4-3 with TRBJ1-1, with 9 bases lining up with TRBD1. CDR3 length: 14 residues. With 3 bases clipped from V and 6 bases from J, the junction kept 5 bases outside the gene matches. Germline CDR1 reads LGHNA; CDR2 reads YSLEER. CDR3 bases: TGCGCCAGCAGCCAGCGGGACAGGGCGGCTGAAGCTTTCTTT. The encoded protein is CASSQRDRAAEAFF.

CDR3 protein: CASSSGLGGTEAFF. Written as DNA, the CDR3 is TGTGCCAGCAGTTCAGGACTGGGCGGGACTGAAGCTTTCTTT. V is TRBV6-5 and J is TRBJ1-1; D is unclear. CDR1 is MNHEY, CDR2 SVGAGI, per germline. V was clipped by 4 bases and J by 5 bases, with 14 bases between them. The CDR3 runs to 14 residues.

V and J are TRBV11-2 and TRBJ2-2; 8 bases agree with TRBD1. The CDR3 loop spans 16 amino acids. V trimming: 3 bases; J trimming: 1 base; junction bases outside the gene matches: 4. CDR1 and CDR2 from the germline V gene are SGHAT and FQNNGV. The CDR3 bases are TGTGCCAGCAGCTTTTACGGACAGGGGAACACCGGGGAGCTGTTTTTT. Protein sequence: CASSFYGQGNTGELFF.

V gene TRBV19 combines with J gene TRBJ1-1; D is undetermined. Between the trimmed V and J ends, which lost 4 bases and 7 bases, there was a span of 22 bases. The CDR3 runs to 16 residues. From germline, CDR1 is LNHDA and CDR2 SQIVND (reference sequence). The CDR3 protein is CASSTLDTFWPNEAFF. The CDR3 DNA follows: TGTGCCAGTAGTACCCTTGACACCTTCTGGCCTAATGAAGCTTTCTTT. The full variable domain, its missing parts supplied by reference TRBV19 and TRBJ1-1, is DGGITQSPKYLFRKEGQNVTLSCEQNLNHDAMYWYRQDPGQGLRLIYYSQIVNDFQKGDIAEGYSVSREKKESFPLTVTSAQKNPTAFYLCASSTLDTFWPNEAFFGQGTRLTVV.

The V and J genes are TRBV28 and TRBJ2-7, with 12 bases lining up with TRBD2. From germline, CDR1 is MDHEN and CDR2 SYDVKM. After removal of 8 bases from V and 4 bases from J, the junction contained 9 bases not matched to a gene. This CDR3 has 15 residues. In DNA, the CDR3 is TGTGCCAGCCGGATACTGACTAGCGGGAGTTACGAGCAGTACTTC. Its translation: CASRILTSGSYEQYF.

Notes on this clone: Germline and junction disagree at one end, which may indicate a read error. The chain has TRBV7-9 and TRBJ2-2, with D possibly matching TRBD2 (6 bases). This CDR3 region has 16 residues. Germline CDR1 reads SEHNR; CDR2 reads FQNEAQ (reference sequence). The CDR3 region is CASSPTGGGNAGELFF. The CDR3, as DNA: TGTGCCAGCAGCCCCACTGGAGGCGGGAACGCCGGGGAGCTGTTTTTT.